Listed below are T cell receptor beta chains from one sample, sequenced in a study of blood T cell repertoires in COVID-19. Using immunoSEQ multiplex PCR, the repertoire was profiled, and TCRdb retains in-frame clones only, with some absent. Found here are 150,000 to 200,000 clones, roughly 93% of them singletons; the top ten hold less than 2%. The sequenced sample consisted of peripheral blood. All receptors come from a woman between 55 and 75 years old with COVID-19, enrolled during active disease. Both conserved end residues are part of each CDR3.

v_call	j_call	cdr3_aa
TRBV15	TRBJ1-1	CATSSRQGETEAFF
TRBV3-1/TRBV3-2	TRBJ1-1	CASSQEDRGVSEAFF
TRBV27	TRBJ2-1	CASSLTPTGAGSNEQFF
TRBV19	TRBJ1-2	CASSIATAPNYGYTF
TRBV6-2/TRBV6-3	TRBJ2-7	CASSRGGEQYF
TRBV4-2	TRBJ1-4	CASSRASEATNEKLFF
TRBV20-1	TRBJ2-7	CSAREAYEQYF
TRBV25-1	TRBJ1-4	CASSESPTNEKLFF
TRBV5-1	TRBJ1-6	CASSLEQVVNNSPLHF
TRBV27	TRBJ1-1	CASKTLNTEAFF
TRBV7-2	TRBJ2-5	CASRLAGETQYF
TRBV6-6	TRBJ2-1	CASGPQGSYNEQFF
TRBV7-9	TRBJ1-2	CASSRQGTDGYTF
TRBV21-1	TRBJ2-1	CASSRGGTSGFDEQFF
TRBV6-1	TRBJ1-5	CASSEGTGGGNQPQHF
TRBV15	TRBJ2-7	CATSSFWGGAYEQYF
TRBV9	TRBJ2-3	CASSPAYTGYDTQYF
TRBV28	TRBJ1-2	CASSIRGGYYGYTF
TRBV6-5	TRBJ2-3	CASSRRTGGDTQYF
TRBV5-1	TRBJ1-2	CASTQGGGRPTNYGYTF
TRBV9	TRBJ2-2	CASSLDSLGTGELFF
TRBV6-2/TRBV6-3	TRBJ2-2	CASSYRVGELFF
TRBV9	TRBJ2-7	CASSVAGVPYEQYF
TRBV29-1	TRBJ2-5	CSVLFGGNRETQYF